Included here is one TCR beta chain sequence, with context. The antigen remains unidentified. The data belong to a study of STAT3 mutations in large granular lymphocyte leukemia. On the study more broadly: Roughly half of the longitudinally sequenced T-LGLL patients carried detectable canonical activating STAT3 mutations. Roughly two fifths of treated T-LGLL patients showed hematologic response to immunosuppression. General study points: In T-cell large granular lymphocyte leukemia, about half of patients showed multiple immunodominant subclonotypes. A small but highly pathogenic clone may have been missed.

Method: immunoSEQ multiplex PCR; TCRdb's copy keeps in-frame clones and lacks some. This sample has approximately 11,000 clones, with roughly 85% found just once. Sequencing was performed on peripheral blood mononuclear cells. This sequence originates from a man older than 75 with T-cell large granular lymphocyte leukemia. Some clones in this sample may be carry-over from other donors' samples.

The CDR3 DNA reads TGCGCCAGCAGCTTCGTTCCAGCGGGGGGGCCGGAGACCCAGTACTTC. Protein sequence: CASSFVPAGGPETQYF. The rearrangement uses TRBV5-1 and TRBJ2-5; 10 bases agree with TRBD2. The CDR3 contains 16 residues. Germline CDR1 SGHRS, CDR2 YFSETQ. V shed 2 bases, J shed 5 bases, and the junction held 9 bases outside the gene matches.